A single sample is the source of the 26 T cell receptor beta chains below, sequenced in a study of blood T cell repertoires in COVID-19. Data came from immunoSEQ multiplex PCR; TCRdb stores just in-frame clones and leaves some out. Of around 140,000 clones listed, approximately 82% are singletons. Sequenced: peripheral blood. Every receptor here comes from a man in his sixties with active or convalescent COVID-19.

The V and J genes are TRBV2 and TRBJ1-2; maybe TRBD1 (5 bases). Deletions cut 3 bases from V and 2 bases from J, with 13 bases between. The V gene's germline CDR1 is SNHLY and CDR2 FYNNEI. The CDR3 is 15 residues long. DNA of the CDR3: TGTGCCAGCAGTGATTCCGACAGAGTCAACTATGGCTACACCTTC. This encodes CASSDSDRVNYGYTF.

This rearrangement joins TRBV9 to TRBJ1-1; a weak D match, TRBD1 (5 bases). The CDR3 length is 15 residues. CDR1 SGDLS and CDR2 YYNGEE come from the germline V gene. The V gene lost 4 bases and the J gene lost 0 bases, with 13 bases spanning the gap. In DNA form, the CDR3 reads TGTGCCAGCAGCCCTAGGACACGAATGAACACTGAAGCTTTCTTT. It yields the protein CASSPRTRMNTEAFF.

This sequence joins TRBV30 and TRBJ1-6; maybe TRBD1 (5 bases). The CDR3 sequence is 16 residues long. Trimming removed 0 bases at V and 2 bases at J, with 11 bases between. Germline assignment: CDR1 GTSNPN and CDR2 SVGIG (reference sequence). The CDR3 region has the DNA TGTGCCTGGAGTGTATCAGGGAAGGCCTATAATTCACCCCTCCACTTT. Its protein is CAWSVSGKAYNSPLHF.

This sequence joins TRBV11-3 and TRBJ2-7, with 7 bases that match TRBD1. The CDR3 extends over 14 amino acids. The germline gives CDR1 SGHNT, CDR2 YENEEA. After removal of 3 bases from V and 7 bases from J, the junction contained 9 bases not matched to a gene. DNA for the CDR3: TGTGCCAGCAGCTTGTCCTGGACAGGCCCGGAGCAGTACGTC. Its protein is CASSLSWTGPEQYV.

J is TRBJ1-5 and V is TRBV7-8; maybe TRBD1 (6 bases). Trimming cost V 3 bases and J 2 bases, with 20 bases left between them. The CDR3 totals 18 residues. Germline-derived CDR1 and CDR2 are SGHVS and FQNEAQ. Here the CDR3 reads CASSFGQNGPTRNQPQHF. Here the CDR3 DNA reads TGTGCCAGCAGCTTTGGACAGAACGGTCCGACGCGCAATCAGCCCCAGCATTTT.

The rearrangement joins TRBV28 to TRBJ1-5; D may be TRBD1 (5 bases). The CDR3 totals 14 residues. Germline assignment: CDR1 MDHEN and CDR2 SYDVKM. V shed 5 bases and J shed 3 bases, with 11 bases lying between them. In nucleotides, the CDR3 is TGTGCCAGCAGTCCCCGGACAACCAATCAGCCCCAGCATTTT. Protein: CASSPRTTNQPQHF.

The CDR3 here is CASSLTQETQYF. CDR3 coding DNA: TGTGCCAGCAGCCTGACACAAGAGACCCAGTACTTC. The V and J genes are TRBV5-8 and TRBJ2-5; D remains unclear. This CDR3 is built from 12 residues. Trimming removed 4 bases from V and 2 bases from J, with 6 bases in between. Germline CDR1 SGHTS, CDR2 YDEGEE.

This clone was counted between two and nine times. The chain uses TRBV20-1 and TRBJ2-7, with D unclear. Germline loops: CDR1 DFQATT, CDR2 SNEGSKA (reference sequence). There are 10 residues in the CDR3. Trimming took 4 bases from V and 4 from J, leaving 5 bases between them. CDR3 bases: TGCAGTGCTACCGGTTACGAGCAGTACGTC. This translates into CSATGYEQYV.

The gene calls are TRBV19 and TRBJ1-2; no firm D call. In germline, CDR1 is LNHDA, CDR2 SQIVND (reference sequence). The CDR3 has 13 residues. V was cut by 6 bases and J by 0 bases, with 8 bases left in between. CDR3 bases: TGTGCCAGTAGGAAGCCGCCTAACTATGGCTACACCTTC. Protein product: CASRKPPNYGYTF.

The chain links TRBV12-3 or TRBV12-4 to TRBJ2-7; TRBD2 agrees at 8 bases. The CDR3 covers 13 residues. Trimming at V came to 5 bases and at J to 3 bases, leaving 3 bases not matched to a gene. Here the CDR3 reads CASSLSGSYEQYV. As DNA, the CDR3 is TGTGCCAGCAGTCTCAGCGGGAGCTACGAGCAGTACGTC.

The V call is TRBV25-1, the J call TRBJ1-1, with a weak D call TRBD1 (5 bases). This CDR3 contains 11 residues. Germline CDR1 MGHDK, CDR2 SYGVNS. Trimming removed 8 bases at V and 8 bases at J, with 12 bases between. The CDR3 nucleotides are TGTGCCAGCGCCTATAGGGGAGAAGCTTTCTTT. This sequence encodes CASAYRGEAFF.

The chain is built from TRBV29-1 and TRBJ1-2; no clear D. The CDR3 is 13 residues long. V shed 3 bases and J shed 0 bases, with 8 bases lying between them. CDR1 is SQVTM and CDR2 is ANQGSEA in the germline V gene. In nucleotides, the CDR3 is TGCAGCGTTGAGGGGAGAGCTAACTATGGCTACACCTTC. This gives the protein CSVEGRANYGYTF.

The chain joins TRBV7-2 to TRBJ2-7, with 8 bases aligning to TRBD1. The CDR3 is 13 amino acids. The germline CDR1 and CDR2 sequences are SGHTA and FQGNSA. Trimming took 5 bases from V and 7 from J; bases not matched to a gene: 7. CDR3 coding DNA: TGTGCCAGCAGCATTGGACAGGGCTGGGAGCAGTACGTC. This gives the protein CASSIGQGWEQYV.

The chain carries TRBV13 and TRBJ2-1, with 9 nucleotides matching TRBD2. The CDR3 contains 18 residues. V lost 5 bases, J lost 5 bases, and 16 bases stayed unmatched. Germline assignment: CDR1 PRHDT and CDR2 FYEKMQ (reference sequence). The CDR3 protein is CASSKRGGRGSFDNEQFF. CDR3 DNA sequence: TGTGCCAGCAGCAAAAGGGGCGGGAGGGGCAGCTTTGACAATGAGCAGTTCTTC.

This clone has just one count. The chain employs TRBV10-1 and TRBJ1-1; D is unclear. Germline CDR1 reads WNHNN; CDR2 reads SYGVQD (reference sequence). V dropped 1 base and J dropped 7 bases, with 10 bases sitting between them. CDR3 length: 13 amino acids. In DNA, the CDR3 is TGCGCCAGCAGTGAGTGGAACACGGGTGAAGCTTTCTTT. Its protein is CASSEWNTGEAFF.

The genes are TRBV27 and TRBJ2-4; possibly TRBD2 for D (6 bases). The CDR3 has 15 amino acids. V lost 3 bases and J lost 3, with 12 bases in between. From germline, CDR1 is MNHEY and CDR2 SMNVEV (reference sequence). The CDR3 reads CASSFRTGGKNIQYF. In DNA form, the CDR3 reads TGTGCCAGCAGTTTTAGGACCGGGGGCAAAAACATTCAGTACTTC.

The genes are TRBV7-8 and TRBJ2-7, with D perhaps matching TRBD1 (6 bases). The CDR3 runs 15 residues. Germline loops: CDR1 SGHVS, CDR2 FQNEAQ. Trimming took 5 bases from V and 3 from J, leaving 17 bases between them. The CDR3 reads CASSLYGQQGYEQYV. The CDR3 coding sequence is TGTGCCAGCAGCCTGTACGGACAGCAGGGCTACGAGCAGTACGTC.

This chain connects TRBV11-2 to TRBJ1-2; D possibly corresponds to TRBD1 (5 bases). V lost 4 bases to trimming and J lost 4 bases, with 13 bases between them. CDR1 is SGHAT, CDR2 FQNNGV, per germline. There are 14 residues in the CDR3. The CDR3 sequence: CASSSHQGRYGYTF. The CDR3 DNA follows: TGTGCCAGCAGCTCTCACCAGGGTCGCTATGGCTACACCTTC.

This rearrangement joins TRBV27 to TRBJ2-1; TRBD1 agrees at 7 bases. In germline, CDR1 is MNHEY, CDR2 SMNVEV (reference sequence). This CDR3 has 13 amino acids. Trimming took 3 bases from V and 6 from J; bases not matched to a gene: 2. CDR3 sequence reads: CASSFSGGNEQFF. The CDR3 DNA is TGTGCCAGCAGTTTTTCAGGGGGCAATGAGCAGTTCTTC.

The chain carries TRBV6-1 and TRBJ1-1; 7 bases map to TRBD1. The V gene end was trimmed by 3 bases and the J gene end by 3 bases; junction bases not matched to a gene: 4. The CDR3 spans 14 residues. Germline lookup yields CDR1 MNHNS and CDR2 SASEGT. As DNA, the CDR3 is TGTGCCAGCAGTGAGAGGGACAGCGACACTGAAGCTTTCTTT. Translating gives CASSERDSDTEAFF.

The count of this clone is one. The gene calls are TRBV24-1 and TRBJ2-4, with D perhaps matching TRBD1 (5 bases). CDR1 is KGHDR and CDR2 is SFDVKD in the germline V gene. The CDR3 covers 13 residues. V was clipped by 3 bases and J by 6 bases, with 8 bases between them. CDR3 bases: TGTGCCACCAGTGATGCGGACATAAACATTCAGTACTTC. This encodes CATSDADINIQYF.

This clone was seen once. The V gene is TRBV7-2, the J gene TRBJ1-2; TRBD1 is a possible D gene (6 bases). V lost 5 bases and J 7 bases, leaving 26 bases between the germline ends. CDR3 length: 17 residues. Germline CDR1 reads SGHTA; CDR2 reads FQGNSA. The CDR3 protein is CASSPLRHLTGSGGYTF. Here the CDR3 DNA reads TGTGCCAGCAGCCCCCTTAGGCACCTTACAGGGTCCGGTGGCTACACCTTC.

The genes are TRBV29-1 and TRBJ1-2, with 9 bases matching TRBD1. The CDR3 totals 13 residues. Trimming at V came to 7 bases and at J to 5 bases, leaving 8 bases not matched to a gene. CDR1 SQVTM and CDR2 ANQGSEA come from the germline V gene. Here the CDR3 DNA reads TGCAGCGCCCTGACAGGGGGGGATTATGGCTACACCTTC. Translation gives CSALTGGDYGYTF. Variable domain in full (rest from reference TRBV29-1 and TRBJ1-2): SAVISQKPSRDICQRGTSLTIQCQVDSQVTMMFWYRQQPGQSLTLIATANQGSEATYESGFVIDKFPISRPNLTFSTLTVSNMSPEDSSIYLCSALTGGDYGYTFGSGTRLTVV.

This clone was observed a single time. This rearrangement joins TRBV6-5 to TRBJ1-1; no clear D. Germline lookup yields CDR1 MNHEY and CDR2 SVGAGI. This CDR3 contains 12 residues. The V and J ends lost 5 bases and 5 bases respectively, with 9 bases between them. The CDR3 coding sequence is TGTGCCAGCAGTCCTATAGAGACTGAAGCTTTCTTT. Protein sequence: CASSPIETEAFF.

The CDR3 protein is CASSDRGGNTEAFF. The CDR3 DNA is TGTGCCAGCAGTGATCGGGGAGGGAACACTGAAGCTTTCTTT. The genes are TRBV6-1 and TRBJ1-1; D gene ambiguous. Trimming pared 3 bases from V and 1 base from J, leaving 9 bases between. Looked up from germline, CDR1 is MNHNS and CDR2 is SASEGT. The CDR3 spans 14 residues.

The CDR3 protein is CASNGLAGGYNEQFF. CDR3 DNA sequence: TGTGCCAGCAATGGACTAGCGGGAGGGTACAATGAGCAGTTCTTC. The V gene is TRBV28, the J gene TRBJ2-1; the match to TRBD2 covers 15 bases. V shed 7 bases and J 4 bases; nucleotides not matched to a gene: 2. The CDR3 runs to 15 residues. Germline V gives CDR1 MDHEN, CDR2 SYDVKM.